This T cell receptor (beta chain) was sequenced in a study of T cell responses to AZD1222 COVID-19 vaccine. The CDR3 spans 14 residues. Germline loops: CDR1 SGHAT, CDR2 FQNNGV. V lost 1 base to trimming and J lost 5 bases, with 12 bases between them. TCRdb's table, derived via immunoSEQ multiplex PCR, lists solely in-frame clones and lacks some. The repertoire holds about 130,000 clones, with 70% to 90% as singletons. The receptor comes from an adult in good health. The material sequenced was peripheral blood, taken on day 0 of AZD1222 vaccination. J is TRBJ2-7 and V is TRBV11-2; D is unclear. CDR3 nucleotides: TGTGCCAGCAGCTTAGGGCAGAGAACCCACGAGCAGTACTTC. It encodes CASSLGQRTHEQYF.